This T cell receptor (beta chain) was sequenced in a study of shared clonotypes between healthy human individuals. TCRdb keeps only in-frame clones here, not all; method: immunoSEQ multiplex PCR. The sample yields around 2.1 million clones, more than 85% seen once. Terminally differentiated effector memory CD45RA+ cells were excluded from the naive CD8 cells, which were CD45RO-negative and positively selected for CCR7. Germline CDR1 MDHEN, CDR2 SYDVKM. Trimming took 3 bases from V and 1 from J, leaving 18 bases between them. This CDR3 has 17 amino acids. The gene calls are TRBV28 and TRBJ1-1; D is uncertain. The TCR sequence derives from a man between 18 and 35 years old in good health. Some clones in this sample may be carry-over from other donors' samples. The sequenced sample consisted of naive CD8+ T cells from PBMCs. The CDR3 protein is CASSFYLKQKKNTEAFF. The CDR3 DNA reads TGTGCCAGCAGTTTCTATCTTAAACAGAAGAAGAACACTGAAGCTTTCTTT.